This T cell receptor beta chain stems from a study of patients and donors after allogeneic stem cell transplantation. This clonotype was detected only a few times. TCRdb reprocessed the RT-PCR reads via MiXCR and lists one record per CDR3 protein. The table shows some 31,000 distinct CDR3 sequences, with around 33% occurring only once. The receptor was isolated from a human donor who was either an allogeneic HSCT recipient or a stem cell or donor lymphocyte infusion donor (not recorded which). It is not recorded whose cells these are; they may come from a transplant donor. Sequenced: blood, either unsorted or a sorted T cell fraction (not recorded which).

CDR3 DNA sequence: TGTGCCAGCAGCTTCGAAATACTGAGACACGGAGGAGGACAAGAGACCCAGTACTTC. Translation gives CASSFEILRHGGGQETQYF. V is TRBV7-9 and J is TRBJ2-5; TRBD2 is a possible D gene (5 bases). CDR1 is SEHNR, CDR2 FQNEAQ, per germline (reference sequence). Deletions cut 3 bases from V and 2 bases from J, with 25 bases between. This CDR3 is 19 amino acids long.